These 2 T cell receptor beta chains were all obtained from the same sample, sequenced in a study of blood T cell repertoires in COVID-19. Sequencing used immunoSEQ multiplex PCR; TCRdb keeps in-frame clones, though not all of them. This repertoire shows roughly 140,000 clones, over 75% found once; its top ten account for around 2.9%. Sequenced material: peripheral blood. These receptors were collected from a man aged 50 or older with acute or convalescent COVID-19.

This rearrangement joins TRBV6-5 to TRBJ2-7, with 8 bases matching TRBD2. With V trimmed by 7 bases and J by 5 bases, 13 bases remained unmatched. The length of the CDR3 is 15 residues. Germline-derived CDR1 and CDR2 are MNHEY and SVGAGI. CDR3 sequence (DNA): TGTGCCAGCACCGCCGGCCGGGGGGGCAATCACGAGCAGTACTTC. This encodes CASTAGRGGNHEQYF.

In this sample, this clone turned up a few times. CDR3 residues: CASSLRGTYNEQFF. The CDR3 DNA reads TGTGCCAGCAGCTTACGGGGGACGTACAATGAGCAGTTCTTC. The V gene is TRBV5-6, the J gene TRBJ2-1; TRBD2 is a possible D gene (6 bases). V shed 2 bases and J shed 4 bases, with 10 bases lying between them. This CDR3 spans 14 amino acids. In germline, CDR1 is SGHDT, CDR2 YYEEEE.